This T cell receptor beta chain is drawn from a study of blood T cell repertoires in COVID-19. Across the study: Both acute and convalescent COVID-19 samples were obtained from the United States, Italy and Spain. PBMCs, B-cell-depleted T cells, or T cells provided the cDNA or gDNA that made up the material.

Trimming removed 0 bases at V and 3 bases at J, with 9 bases between. From germline, CDR1 is SEHNR and CDR2 FQNEAQ (reference sequence). The CDR3 is 14 amino acids. The repertoire was sequenced with immunoSEQ multiplex PCR; TCRdb's copy has only in-frame clones and lacks some. The sample lists around 150,000 clones, approximately 80% occurring once. This chain joins TRBV7-9 and TRBJ2-7; a weak D match, TRBD2 (5 bases). Sequenced input: peripheral blood. The source is a woman between 40 and 50 years old with COVID-19, enrolled during active disease. As DNA, the CDR3 is TGTGCCAGCAGCTTAGCGGGAGATCGCTACGAGCAGTACTTC. It translates to CASSLAGDRYEQYF.